The next 7 T cell receptor beta chains were all read from a single sample in a study of blood T cell repertoires in COVID-19. Method: immunoSEQ multiplex PCR; TCRdb's copy keeps in-frame clones and lacks some. The sample yields fewer than 25,000 clones, approximately 90% seen once. The sequenced material came from peripheral blood. The source of these receptors is a human donor in a cohort sampled during active COVID-19.

The chain couples TRBV7-9 to TRBJ2-2; D is perhaps TRBD2 (6 bases). V was pared by 10 bases and J by 3 bases, with 15 bases between. The CDR3 has 14 residues. The germline CDR1 and CDR2 sequences are SEHNR and FQNEAQ (reference sequence). The CDR3 sequence is CATFTGSDTGELFF. The CDR3 DNA reads as TGTGCCACCTTTACCGGGAGCGACACCGGGGAGCTGTTTTTT.

The CDR3 loop is CASSLGWASGGPRAEQYF. CDR3 coding DNA: TGTGCCAGCAGCTTAGGTTGGGCTAGCGGGGGACCCCGTGCCGAGCAGTACTTC. The V call is TRBV11-3, the J call TRBJ2-7; 10 positions agree with TRBD2. The trim removed 1 base at V and 6 bases at J, leaving 15 bases unmatched. CDR1 is SGHNT and CDR2 is YENEEA in the germline V gene. The CDR3 loop spans 18 amino acids.

The CDR3: CASSVDRRGIQYF. The CDR3 DNA reads TGTGCCAGCAGCGTAGACCGGCGGGGCATTCAGTACTTC. This chain uses TRBV9 with TRBJ2-4, with a possible D match to TRBD2 (6 bases). Looked up from germline, CDR1 is SGDLS and CDR2 is YYNGEE. Trimming stripped 0 bases from V and 9 bases from J, with 10 bases between. The CDR3 consists of 13 residues.

This sequence joins TRBV4-1 and TRBJ1-1; D remains ambiguous. In germline, CDR1 is MGHRA, CDR2 YSYEKL. This CDR3 region has 14 residues. Trimming took off 3 bases at V and 5 bases at J, with 13 bases between the two ends. In DNA form, the CDR3 reads TGCGCCAGCAGCCAGGTAGACGGCGGAACTGAAGCTTTCTTT. It specifies CASSQVDGGTEAFF.

V gene TRBV27 combines with J gene TRBJ2-3, with D uncertain. Deletions cut 6 bases from V and 0 bases from J, with 19 bases between. The germline gives CDR1 MNHEY, CDR2 SMNVEV (reference sequence). The CDR3 loop spans 17 amino acids. The CDR3 here is CASSPYVAPTSTDTQYF. The CDR3, as DNA: TGTGCCAGCAGCCCTTACGTAGCACCCACTAGCACAGATACGCAGTATTTT.

The rearrangement links TRBV28 to TRBJ2-5; TRBD2 aligns across 11 bases. V was pared by 6 bases and J by 0 bases, with 9 bases of the junction left unmatched. The CDR3 covers 17 residues. Germline CDR1 is MDHEN and CDR2 is SYDVKM. This CDR3 reads CASSPFSSGRYQETQYF. DNA of the CDR3: TGTGCCAGCAGCCCGTTCTCTAGCGGGAGGTACCAAGAGACCCAGTACTTC.

CDR3 protein: CATSKRSGSGRDTQYF. The CDR3 DNA follows: TGTGCCACCAGCAAGAGGAGCGGTAGCGGGAGAGATACGCAGTATTTT. This chain connects TRBV15 to TRBJ2-3; 9 bases line up with TRBD2. Trimming at V came to 4 bases and at J to 5 bases, leaving 10 bases not matched to a gene. The germline V gene encodes CDR1 LNHNV and CDR2 YYDKDF (reference sequence). CDR3 length: 16 residues.